Shown below are 14 T cell receptor beta chains from a single sample sequenced in a study of cytomegalovirus exposure and HLA in healthy donors. The method was immunoSEQ multiplex PCR; TCRdb's version includes in-frame clones alone and lacks a portion of them. The sample comprises about 110,000 clones, approximately 85% of which are singletons, and 3% rests with the top ten. Material for sequencing was PBMCs. These receptors came from a woman in her late teens or twenties in good health and CMV-seronegative.

This clone was detected only once. V is TRBV28 and J is TRBJ1-1, with D unresolved. CDR1 and CDR2 (germline): MDHEN, SYDVKM. The CDR3 has 13 amino acids. V was shortened by 7 bases and J by 4 bases, with 13 bases between the two germline ends. DNA of the CDR3: TGTGCCAGCATCTCCGGAGGCGGCACTGAAGCTTTCTTT. Protein sequence: CASISGGGTEAFF.

The CDR3 loop is CASSFRSSGGMNEQFF. For the CDR3, the DNA is TGTGCCAGCAGCTTTAGGAGTAGCGGGGGGATGAATGAGCAGTTCTTC. V gene TRBV11-3 combines with J gene TRBJ2-1; 10 bases line up with TRBD2. Germline CDR1 is SGHNT and CDR2 is YENEEA. CDR3 length: 16 residues. V shed 3 bases and J 7 bases; nucleotides not matched to a gene: 9.

The V gene is TRBV7-2, the J gene TRBJ2-3, with TRBD2 matching over 7 bases. This CDR3 comprises 13 residues. The germline gives CDR1 SGHTA, CDR2 FQGNSA. J gave up 3 bases and V 8 bases, and 5 bases lay outside the gene matches. CDR3 bases: TGTGCCAGCGGGCTAGCGGAGACAGATACGCAGTATTTT. Translating gives CASGLAETDTQYF.

J is TRBJ2-7 and V is TRBV6-1; a weak D match, TRBD2 (5 bases). The CDR3 loop spans 13 amino acids. Germline V lookup: CDR1 MNHNS, CDR2 SASEGT. Trimming shortened V by 6 bases and J by 7 bases, and 16 bases separated the two germline ends. The CDR3 sequence is CASRHLGQREQYF. The CDR3 nucleotides read TGTGCCAGCAGGCACTTAGGGCAGCGGGAGCAGTACTTC.

This chain uses TRBV2 with TRBJ2-3; 9 bases are shared with TRBD2. This CDR3 comprises 19 residues. The germline V gene encodes CDR1 SNHLY and CDR2 FYNNEI. V was clipped by 3 bases and J by 1 base; unmatched bases: 14. CDR3 residues: CASSDLFAGGTTRTDTQYF. CDR3 bases: TGTGCCAGCAGTGACCTATTTGCGGGGGGGACGACGCGCACAGATACGCAGTATTTT.

The CDR3 DNA is TGTGCCAGGCCCCTTCCGGACTACACAGATACGCAGTATTTT. Protein sequence: CARPLPDYTDTQYF. The V and J genes are TRBV27 and TRBJ2-3; D possibly corresponds to TRBD2 (6 bases). The CDR3 spans 14 residues. V lost 9 bases and J lost 2, with 15 bases in between. Looked up from germline, CDR1 is MNHEY and CDR2 is SMNVEV (reference sequence).

V usage is TRBV12-1 and J usage is TRBJ2-3; the table's D call TRBD1 went unverified against the DNA. TRBV12-1 is marked as a pseudogene. The CDR3 sequence is 15 residues long. CDR3 amino acids: CASSFVQPRAYGQYF. CDR3 DNA: TGTGCCAGCAGCTTTGTCCAACCCAGGGCCTATGGGCAGTATTTT.

The V call is TRBV6-1, the J call TRBJ2-2; TRBD1 agrees at 7 bases. V lost 7 bases to trimming and J lost 8 bases; unmatched junction nucleotides: 7. This CDR3 is built from 13 residues. Germline loops: CDR1 MNHNS, CDR2 SASEGT. CDR3 sequence: CASTLDRLGELFF. The CDR3 bases are TGTGCCAGCACTTTGGACAGGCTAGGGGAGCTGTTTTTT.

The chain combines TRBV28 with TRBJ2-7; TRBD1 matches at 7 bases. Germline CDR1 reads MDHEN; CDR2 reads SYDVKM. The ends lost 3 bases at V and 2 bases at J; junction bases unmatched: 13. The CDR3 is 17 residues long. The CDR3 loop is CASSFEYGQVGPYEQYF. The DNA for the CDR3 is TGTGCCAGCAGTTTCGAATACGGACAGGTTGGCCCCTACGAGCAGTACTTC. The variable domain in full, completed from reference TRBV28 and TRBJ2-7, reads DVKVTQSSRYLVKRTGEKVFLECVQDMDHENMFWYRQDPGLGLRLIYFSYDVKMKEKGDIPEGYSVSREKKERFSLILESASTNQTSMYLCASSFEYGQVGPYEQYFGPGTRLTVT.

This clone was seen only a few times. V is TRBV28 and J is TRBJ1-2, with 7 bases lining up with TRBD1. Looked up from germline, CDR1 is MDHEN and CDR2 is SYDVKM. V was clipped by 2 bases and J by 6 bases; unmatched bases: 9. This CDR3 is 15 amino acids long. CDR3 region: CASSLAGTASNGYTF. As DNA, the CDR3 is TGTGCCAGCAGTTTAGCCGGGACAGCCTCTAATGGCTACACCTTC.

This sequence joins TRBV5-6 and TRBJ2-5; the D gene is possibly TRBD2 (5 bases). The CDR3 is 14 residues long. Germline loops: CDR1 SGHDT, CDR2 YYEEEE. Trimming cost V 2 bases and J 5 bases, with 13 bases left between them. The CDR3: CASSFLDLRETQYF. The DNA of the CDR3 is TGTGCCAGCAGCTTCCTGGACTTGCGGGAGACCCAGTACTTC.

This CDR3 is CAWLVKTNEKLFF. As DNA, the CDR3 is TGTGCCTGGTTAGTGAAGACTAATGAAAAACTGTTTTTT. V usage is TRBV30 and J usage is TRBJ1-4; D is unclear. Trimming took off 5 bases at V and 2 bases at J, with 9 bases between the two ends. Germline V lookup: CDR1 GTSNPN, CDR2 SVGIG (reference sequence). This CDR3 has 13 amino acids.

This chain links TRBV18 with TRBJ1-2; 9 positions agree with TRBD1. V shed 3 bases and J 8 bases; nucleotides not matched to a gene: 7. In germline, CDR1 is KGHSH, CDR2 LQKENI. CDR3 length equals 14 residues. CDR3 DNA: TGTGCCAGCTCACCTCCCGGGACAGGGAAAGGCTACACCTTC. Amino acids: CASSPPGTGKGYTF.

This sequence joins TRBV27 and TRBJ2-7; D may be TRBD1 (6 bases). Germline V CDR1 and CDR2: MNHEY, SMNVEV (reference sequence). The germline V and J ends were trimmed by 8 bases and 0 bases, with 11 bases remaining between them. The CDR3 is 13 amino acids. The CDR3 coding sequence is TGTGCCAGCGGGTACAGGGACTCCTACGAGCAGTACTTC. This codes for CASGYRDSYEQYF.